This entry describes one T cell receptor (beta chain). The data stem from a study of blood T cell repertoires in COVID-19. The method was immunoSEQ multiplex PCR; TCRdb's version includes in-frame clones alone and lacks a portion of them. The sample consists of about 150,000 clones, under 85% of them appearing once. Germline CDR1 reads MRHNA; CDR2 reads SNTAGT. V shed 4 bases and J 3 bases; nucleotides not matched to a gene: 8. This CDR3 spans 15 amino acids. Material for sequencing was peripheral blood. This chain connects TRBV6-4 to TRBJ2-7, with 8 bases matching TRBD2. The sequence was obtained from a woman of 80 years or more with acute or convalescent COVID-19. The CDR3 loop is CASSGVAGTYYEQYF. The CDR3 DNA reads as TGTGCCAGCAGTGGCGTAGCGGGGACCTACTACGAGCAGTACTTC.